This paragraph reports one T cell receptor beta chain. TCRdb's copy holds only in-frame clones and misses some; the assay was immunoSEQ multiplex PCR. The sample contains 200,000 to 250,000 clones, about 80% of which appear only once. This specimen comes from a study of blood T cell repertoires in COVID-19. The CDR3 is 16 amino acids. Per the germline V gene, CDR1 is MNHNS and CDR2 is SASEGT. The ends lost 4 bases at V and 0 bases at J; junction bases unmatched: 6. The rearrangement uses TRBV6-1 and TRBJ1-5, with 7 nucleotides matching TRBD1. The material sequenced was peripheral blood. The TCR comes from a woman older than 75 with COVID-19, enrolled during active disease. The CDR3: CASSGPGQISNQPQHF. Written as DNA, the CDR3 is TGTGCCAGCAGTGGCCCGGGACAGATTAGCAATCAGCCCCAGCATTTT.